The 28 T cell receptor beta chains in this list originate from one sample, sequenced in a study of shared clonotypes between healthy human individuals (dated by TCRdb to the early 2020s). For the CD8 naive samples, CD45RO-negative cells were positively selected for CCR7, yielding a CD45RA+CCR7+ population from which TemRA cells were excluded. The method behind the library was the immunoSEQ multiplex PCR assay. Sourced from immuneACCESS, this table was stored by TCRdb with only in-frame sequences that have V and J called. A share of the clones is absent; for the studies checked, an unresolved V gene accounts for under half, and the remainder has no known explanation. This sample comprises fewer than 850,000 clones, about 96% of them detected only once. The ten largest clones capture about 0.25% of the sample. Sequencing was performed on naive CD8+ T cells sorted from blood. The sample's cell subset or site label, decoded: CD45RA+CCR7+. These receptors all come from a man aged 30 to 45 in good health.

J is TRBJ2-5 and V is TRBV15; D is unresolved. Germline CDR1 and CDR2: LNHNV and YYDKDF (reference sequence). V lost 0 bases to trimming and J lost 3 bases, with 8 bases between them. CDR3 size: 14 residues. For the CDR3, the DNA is TGTGCCACCAGCAGAGAGCGGTGGGAAGAGACCCAGTACTTC. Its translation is CATSRERWEETQYF.

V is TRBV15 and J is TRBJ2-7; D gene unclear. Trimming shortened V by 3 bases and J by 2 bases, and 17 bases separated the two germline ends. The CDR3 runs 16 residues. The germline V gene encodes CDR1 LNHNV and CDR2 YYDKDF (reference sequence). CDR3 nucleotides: TGTGCCACCAGCAGTACTGATCAGGTAACCACCTACGAGCAGTACTTC. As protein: CATSSTDQVTTYEQYF.

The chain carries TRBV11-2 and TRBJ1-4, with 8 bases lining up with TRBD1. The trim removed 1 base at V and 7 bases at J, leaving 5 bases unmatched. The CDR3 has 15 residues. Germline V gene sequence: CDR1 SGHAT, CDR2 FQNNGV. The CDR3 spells CASSLVQGAGEKLFF. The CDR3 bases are TGTGCCAGCAGCTTAGTGCAGGGGGCGGGTGAAAAACTGTTTTTT.

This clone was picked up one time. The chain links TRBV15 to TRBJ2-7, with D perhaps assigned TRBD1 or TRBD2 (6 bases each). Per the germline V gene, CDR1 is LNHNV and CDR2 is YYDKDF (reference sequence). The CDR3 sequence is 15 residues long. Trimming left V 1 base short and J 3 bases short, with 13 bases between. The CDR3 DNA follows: TGTGCCACCAGCAGAGGGGCGGGACAAATCTACGAGCAGTACTTC. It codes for CATSRGAGQIYEQYF.

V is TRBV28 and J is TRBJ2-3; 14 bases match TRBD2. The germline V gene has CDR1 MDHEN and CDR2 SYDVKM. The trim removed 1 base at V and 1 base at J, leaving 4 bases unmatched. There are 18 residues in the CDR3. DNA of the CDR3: TGTGCCAGCAGTTTATCGACTAGCGGGAGGGACCGCACAGATACGCAGTATTTT. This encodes CASSLSTSGRDRTDTQYF.

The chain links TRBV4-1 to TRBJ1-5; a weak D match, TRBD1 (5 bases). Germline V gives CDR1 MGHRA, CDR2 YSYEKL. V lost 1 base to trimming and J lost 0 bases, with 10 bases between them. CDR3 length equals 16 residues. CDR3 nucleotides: TGCGCCAGCAGCCAAGGGGGACCATATAGCAATCAGCCCCAGCATTTT. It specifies CASSQGGPYSNQPQHF.

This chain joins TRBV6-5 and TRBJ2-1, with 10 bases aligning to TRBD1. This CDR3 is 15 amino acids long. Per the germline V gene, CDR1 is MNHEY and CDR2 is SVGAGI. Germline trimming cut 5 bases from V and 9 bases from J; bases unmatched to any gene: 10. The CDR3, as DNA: TGTGCCAGCAGTAGCCGGGACAGGGGCCCCAGTGAGCAGTTCTTC. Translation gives CASSSRDRGPSEQFF.

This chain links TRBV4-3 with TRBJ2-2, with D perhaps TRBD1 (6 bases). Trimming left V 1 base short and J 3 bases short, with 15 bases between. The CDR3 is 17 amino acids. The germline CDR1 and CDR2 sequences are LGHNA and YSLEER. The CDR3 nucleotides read TGCGCCAGCAGCCAAGGCACGGACAGAAGGTACACCGGGGAGCTGTTTTTT. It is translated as CASSQGTDRRYTGELFF.

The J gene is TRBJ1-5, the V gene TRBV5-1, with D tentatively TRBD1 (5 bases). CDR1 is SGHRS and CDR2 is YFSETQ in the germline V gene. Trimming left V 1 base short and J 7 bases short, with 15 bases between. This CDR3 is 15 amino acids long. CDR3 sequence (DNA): TGCGCCAGCAGCTTGACCAGCAGGGATCAACAGCCCCAGCATTTT. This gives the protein CASSLTSRDQQPQHF.

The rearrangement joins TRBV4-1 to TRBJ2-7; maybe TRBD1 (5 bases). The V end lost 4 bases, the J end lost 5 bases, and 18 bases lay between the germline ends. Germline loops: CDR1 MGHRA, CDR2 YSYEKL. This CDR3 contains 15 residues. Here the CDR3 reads CASSPSPTGLDEQYF. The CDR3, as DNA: TGCGCCAGCAGCCCAAGTCCAACAGGTCTCGACGAGCAGTACTTC.

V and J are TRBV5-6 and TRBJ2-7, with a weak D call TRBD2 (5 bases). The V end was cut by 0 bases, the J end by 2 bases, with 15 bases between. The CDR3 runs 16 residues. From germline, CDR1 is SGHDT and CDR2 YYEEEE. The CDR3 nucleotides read TGTGCCAGCAGCTTGGCCCTCGGGGTTAAAGCCTACGAGCAGTACTTC. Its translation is CASSLALGVKAYEQYF.

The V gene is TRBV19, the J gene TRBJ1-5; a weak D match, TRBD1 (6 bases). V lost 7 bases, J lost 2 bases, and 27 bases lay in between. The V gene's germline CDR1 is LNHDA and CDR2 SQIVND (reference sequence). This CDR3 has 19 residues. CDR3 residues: CASMAFGAGDIGGNQPQHF. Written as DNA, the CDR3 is TGTGCCAGTATGGCGTTTGGGGCAGGGGATATTGGCGGCAATCAGCCCCAGCATTTT.

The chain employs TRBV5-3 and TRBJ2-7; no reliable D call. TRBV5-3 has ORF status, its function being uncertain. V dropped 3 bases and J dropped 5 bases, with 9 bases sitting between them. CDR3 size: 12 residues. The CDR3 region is CARSSPPDEQYF. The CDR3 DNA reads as TGTGCCAGAAGCTCTCCCCCCGACGAGCAGTACTTC.

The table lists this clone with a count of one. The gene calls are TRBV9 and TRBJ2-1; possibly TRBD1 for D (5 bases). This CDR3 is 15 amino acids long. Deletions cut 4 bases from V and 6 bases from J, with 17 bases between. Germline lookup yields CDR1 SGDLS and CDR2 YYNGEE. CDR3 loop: CASSPIRVESNEQFF. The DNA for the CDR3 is TGTGCCAGCAGCCCTATCAGGGTAGAAAGCAATGAGCAGTTCTTC.

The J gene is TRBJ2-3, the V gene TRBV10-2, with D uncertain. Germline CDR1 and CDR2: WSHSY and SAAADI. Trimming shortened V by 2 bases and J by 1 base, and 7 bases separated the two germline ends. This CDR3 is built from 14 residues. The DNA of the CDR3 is TGCGCCAGCAGTGAGCAGGAGCGCACAGATACGCAGTATTTT. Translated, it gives CASSEQERTDTQYF.

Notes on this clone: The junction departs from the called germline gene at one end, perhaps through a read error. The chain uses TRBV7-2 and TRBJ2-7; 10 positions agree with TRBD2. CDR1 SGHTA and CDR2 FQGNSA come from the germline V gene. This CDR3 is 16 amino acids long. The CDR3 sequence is CASSVAGGPKSYEQYF. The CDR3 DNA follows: TGTGCCAGCAGCGTAGCGGGAGGTCCTAAATCCTACGAGCAGTACTTC.

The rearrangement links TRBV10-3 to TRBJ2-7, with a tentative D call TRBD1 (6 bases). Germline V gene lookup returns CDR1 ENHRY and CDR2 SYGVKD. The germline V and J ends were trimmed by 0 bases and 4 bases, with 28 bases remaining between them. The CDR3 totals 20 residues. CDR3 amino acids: CAISESRRITTGTPMYEQYF. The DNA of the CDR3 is TGTGCCATCAGTGAGTCAAGAAGAATCACGACCGGGACACCGATGTACGAGCAGTACTTC.

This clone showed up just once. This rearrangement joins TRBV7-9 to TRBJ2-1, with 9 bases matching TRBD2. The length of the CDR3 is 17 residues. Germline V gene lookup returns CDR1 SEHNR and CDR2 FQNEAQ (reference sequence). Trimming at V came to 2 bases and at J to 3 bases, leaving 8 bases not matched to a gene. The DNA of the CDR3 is TGTGCCAGCAGCTTAATCGGGACTAGCCGCTACTACAATGAGCAGTTCTTC. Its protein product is CASSLIGTSRYYNEQFF. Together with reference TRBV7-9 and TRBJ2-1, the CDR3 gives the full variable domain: DTGVSQNPRHKITKRGQNVTFRCDPISEHNRLYWYRQTLGQGPEFLTYFQNEAQLEKSRLLSDRFSAERPKGSFSTLEIQRTEQGDSAMYLCASSLIGTSRYYNEQFFGPGTRLTVL.

The DNA of the CDR3 is TGTGCCAGCAGTGGCCTTGTAGGGGGGAGGAACTATGGCTACACCTTC. Translating it yields CASSGLVGGRNYGYTF. The chain links TRBV25-1 to TRBJ1-2, with D perhaps TRBD1 (6 bases). The V gene lost 4 bases and the J gene lost 2 bases, with 17 bases spanning the gap. Germline V gene data show CDR1 as MGHDK and CDR2 as SYGVNS. CDR3 length equals 16 residues.

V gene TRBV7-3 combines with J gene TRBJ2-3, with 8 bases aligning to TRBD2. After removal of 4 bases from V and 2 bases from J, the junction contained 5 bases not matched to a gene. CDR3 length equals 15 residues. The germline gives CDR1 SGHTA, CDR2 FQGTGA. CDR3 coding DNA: TGTGCCAGCAGCTATACGGGAGGGAACACAGATACGCAGTATTTT. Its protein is CASSYTGGNTDTQYF. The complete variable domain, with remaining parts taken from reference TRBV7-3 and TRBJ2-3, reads GAGVSQTPSNKVTEKGKYVELRCDPISGHTALYWYRQSLGQGPEFLIYFQGTGAADDSGLPNDRFFAVRPEGSVSTLKIQRTERGDSAVYLCASSYTGGNTDTQYFGPGTRLTVL.

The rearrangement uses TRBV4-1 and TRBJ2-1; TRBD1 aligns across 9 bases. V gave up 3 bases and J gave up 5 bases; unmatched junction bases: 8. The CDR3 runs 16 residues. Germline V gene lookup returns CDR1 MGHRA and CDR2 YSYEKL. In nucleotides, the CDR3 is TGCGCCAGCAGCCACATCGGACAGGGGTGGAACAATGAGCAGTTCTTC. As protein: CASSHIGQGWNNEQFF.

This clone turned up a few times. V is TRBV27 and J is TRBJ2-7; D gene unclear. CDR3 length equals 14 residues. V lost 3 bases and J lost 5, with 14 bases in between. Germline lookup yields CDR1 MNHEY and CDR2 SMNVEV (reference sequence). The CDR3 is CASSLAKGYDEQYF. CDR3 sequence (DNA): TGTGCCAGCAGTTTGGCAAAGGGTTATGACGAGCAGTACTTC.

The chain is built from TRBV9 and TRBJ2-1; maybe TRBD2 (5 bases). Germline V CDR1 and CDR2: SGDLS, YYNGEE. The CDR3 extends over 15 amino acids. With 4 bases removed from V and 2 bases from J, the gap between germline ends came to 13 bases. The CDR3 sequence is CASSSILGAYNEQFF. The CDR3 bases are TGTGCCAGCAGCTCTATTCTCGGGGCCTACAATGAGCAGTTCTTC.

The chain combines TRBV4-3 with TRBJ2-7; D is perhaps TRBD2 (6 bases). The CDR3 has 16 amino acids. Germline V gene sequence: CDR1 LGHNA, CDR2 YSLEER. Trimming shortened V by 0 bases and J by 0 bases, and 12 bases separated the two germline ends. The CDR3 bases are TGCGCCAGCAGCCAAGATGGGACTGCCTCCTCCTACGAGCAGTACTTC. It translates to CASSQDGTASSYEQYF.

As DNA, the CDR3 is TGTGCCAGCAGTTCTTCTTACAGGGGGGCTGAAGCTTTCTTT. Its protein product is CASSSSYRGAEAFF. The chain joins TRBV6-5 to TRBJ1-1, with 8 bases aligning to TRBD1. The CDR3 is 14 residues long. Losses at the gene ends were 4 bases for V and 6 bases for J; bases not matched to a gene: 7. Germline V gene sequence: CDR1 MNHEY, CDR2 SVGAGI.

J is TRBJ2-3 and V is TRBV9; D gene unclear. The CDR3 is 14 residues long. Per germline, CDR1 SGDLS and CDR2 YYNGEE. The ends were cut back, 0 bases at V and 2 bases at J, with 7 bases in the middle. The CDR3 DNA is TGTGCCAGCAGCGTAGAACTGCTCACAGATACGCAGTATTTT. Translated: CASSVELLTDTQYF.

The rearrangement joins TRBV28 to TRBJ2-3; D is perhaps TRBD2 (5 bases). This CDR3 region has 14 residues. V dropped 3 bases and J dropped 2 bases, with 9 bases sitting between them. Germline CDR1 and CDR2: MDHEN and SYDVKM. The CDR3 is CASSFNGNTDTQYF. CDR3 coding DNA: TGTGCCAGCAGTTTCAACGGGAACACAGATACGCAGTATTTT.

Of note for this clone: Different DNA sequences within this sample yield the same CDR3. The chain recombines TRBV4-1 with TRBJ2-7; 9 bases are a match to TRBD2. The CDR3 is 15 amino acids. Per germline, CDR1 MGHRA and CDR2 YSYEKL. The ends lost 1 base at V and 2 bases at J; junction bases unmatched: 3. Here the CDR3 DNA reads TGCGCCAGCAGCCAAGTAGCGGGAGTTACCTACGAGCAGTACTTC. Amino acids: CASSQVAGVTYEQYF.